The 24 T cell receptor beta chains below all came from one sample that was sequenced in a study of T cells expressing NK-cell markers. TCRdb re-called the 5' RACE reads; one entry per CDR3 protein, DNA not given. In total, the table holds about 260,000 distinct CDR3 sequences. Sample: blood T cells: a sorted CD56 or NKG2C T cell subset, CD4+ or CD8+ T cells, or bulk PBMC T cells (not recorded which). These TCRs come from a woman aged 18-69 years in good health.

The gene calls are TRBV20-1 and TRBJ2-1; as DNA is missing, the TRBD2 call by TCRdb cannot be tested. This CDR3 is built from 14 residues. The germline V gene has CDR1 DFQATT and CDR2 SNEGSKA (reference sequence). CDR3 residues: CSARDRTSRNEQFF.

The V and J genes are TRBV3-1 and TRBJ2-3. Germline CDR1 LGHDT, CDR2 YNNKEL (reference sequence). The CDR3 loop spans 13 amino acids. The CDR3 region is CASSHLGADTQYF.

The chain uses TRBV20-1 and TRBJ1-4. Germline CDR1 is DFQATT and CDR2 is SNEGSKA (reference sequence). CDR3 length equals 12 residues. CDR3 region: CSARVRGEKLFF.

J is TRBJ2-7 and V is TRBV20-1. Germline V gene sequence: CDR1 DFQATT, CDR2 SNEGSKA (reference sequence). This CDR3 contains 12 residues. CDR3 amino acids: CSARDSRYEQYF.

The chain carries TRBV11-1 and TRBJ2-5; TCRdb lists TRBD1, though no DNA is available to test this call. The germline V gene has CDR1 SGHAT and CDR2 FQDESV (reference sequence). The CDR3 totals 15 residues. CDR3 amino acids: CANSLGDRGQETQYF.

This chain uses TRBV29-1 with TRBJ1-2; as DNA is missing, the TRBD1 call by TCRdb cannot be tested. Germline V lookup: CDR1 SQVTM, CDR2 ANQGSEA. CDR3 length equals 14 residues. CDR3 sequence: CSAARTGGPYGYTF.

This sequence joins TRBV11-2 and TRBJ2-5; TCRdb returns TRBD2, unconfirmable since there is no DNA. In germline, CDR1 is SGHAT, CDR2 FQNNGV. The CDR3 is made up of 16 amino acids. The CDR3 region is CASSLDGSGRQETQYF.

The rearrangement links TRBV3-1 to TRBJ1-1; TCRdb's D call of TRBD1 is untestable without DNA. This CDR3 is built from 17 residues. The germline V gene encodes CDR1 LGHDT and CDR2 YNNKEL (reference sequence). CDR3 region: CASSHDGQGALNTEAFF.

The CDR3 spells CASRRTTSDTEAFF. This rearrangement joins TRBV12-3 or TRBV12-4 to TRBJ1-1. This CDR3 spans 14 amino acids.

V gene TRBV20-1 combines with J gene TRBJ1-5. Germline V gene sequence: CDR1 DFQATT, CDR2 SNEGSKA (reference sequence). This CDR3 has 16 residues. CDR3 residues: CSASPSGQAGNQPQHF.

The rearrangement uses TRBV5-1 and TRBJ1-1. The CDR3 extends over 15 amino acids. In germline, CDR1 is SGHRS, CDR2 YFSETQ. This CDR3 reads CASSFENVGDTEAFF.

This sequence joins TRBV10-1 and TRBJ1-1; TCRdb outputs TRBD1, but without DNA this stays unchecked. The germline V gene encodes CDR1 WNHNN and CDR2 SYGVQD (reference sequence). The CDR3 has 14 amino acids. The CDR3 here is CASSEIKGVTEAFF.

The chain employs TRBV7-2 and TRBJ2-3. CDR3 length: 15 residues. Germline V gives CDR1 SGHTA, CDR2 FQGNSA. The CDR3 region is CASSFGVGGTDTQYF.

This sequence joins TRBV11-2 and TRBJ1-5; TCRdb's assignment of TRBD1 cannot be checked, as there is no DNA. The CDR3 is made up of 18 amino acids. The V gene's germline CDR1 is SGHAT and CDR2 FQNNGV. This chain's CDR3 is CASSAGRRGSERNQPQHF.

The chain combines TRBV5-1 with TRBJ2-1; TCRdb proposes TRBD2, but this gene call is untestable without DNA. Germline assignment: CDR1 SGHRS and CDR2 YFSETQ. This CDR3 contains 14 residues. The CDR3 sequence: CASIPGDSPSEQFF.

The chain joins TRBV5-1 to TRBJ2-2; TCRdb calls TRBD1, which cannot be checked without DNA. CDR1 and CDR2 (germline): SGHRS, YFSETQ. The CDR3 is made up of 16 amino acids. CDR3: CASSRTVPPDTGELFF.

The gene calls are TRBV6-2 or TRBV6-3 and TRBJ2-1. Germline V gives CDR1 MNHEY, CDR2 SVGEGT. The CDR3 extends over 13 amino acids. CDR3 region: CASSYEADNEQFF.

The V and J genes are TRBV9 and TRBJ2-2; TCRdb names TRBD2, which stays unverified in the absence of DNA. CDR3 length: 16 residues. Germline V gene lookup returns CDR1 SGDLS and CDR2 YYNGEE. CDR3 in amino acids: CASSVASGISSGELFF.

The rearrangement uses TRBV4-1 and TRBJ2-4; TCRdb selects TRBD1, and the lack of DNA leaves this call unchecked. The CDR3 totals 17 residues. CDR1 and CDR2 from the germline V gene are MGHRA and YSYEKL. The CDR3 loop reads CASSQEPGRGAKNIQYF.

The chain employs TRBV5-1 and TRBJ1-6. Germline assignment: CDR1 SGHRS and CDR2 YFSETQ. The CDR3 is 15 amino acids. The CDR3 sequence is CASSWGDERRSALHF. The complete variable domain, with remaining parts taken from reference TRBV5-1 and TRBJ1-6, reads KAGVTQTPRYLIKTRGQQVTLSCSPISGHRSVSWYQQTPGQGLQFLFEYFSETQRNKGNFPGRFSGRQFSNSRSEMNVSTLELGDSALYLCASSWGDERRSALHFGNGTRLTVT.

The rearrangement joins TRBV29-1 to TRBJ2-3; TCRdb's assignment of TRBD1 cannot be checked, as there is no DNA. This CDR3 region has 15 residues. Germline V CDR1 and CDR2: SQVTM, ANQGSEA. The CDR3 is CSATGTGSSTDTQYF.

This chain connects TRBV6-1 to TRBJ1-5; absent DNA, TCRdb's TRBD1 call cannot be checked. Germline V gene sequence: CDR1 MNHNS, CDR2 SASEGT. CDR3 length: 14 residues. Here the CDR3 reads CASSALTGTQPQHF.

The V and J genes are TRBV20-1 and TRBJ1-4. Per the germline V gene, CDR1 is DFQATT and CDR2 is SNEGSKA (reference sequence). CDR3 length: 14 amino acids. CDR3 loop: CSARDFQGGEKLFF.

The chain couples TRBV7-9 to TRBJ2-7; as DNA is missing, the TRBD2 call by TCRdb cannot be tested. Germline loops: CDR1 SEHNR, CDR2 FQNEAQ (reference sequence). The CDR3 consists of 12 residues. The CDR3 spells CASIGGAYEQYF.